This T cell receptor beta chain comes out of a study of shared clonotypes between healthy human individuals. Findings of the study overall: The naive CD4 repertoires of several donors were compared, and approximately 4.5% of clonotypes were shared.

Deletions cut 0 bases from V and 0 bases from J, with 9 bases between. Germline V gives CDR1 SGHTA, CDR2 FQGNSA. This CDR3 has 16 residues. Details on this clone: Its antigen is as yet unknown. This sample includes further DNA sequences coding for the same CDR3.

For each subset, genomic DNA was distributed in equal portions over several immunoSEQ plates. An approximately 200 ng quantity of DNA, 25,000 to 35,000 T cell genomes, went into the sorted-subset replicate PCRs. Generated by immunoSEQ multiplex PCR, the TCRdb table keeps only in-frame clones and is missing some. Found here are millions of clones, roughly 91% of them singletons; the top ten hold 1.5% to 2%. Only CD45RO-negative cells positively selected for CCR7 counted as naive CD8 cells, so terminally differentiated effector memory CD45RA+ cells were excluded. This rearrangement joins TRBV7-2 to TRBJ1-3; the D is unclear. The sample consisted of naive CD8+ T cells from PBMCs. This TCR was recovered from a young man in good health. Some clones in this sample may be carry-over from other donors' samples. CDR3 nucleotides: TGTGCCAGCAGCTTAGCGCTCGGAAGCTCTGGAAACACCATATATTTT. Its protein is CASSLALGSSGNTIYF.